Included here is one TCR beta chain sequence, with context. The entry originates in a study of T cells in Graves' hyperthyroidism and ophthalmopathy. Study-wide background: Peripheral blood was obtained at initial diagnosis, preceding any treatment.

The length of the CDR3 is 14 residues. V was clipped by 5 bases and J by 7 bases, with 17 bases between them. Germline CDR1 reads LNHDA; CDR2 reads SQIVND (reference sequence). RNA transcripts were the template for amplifying TCR beta CDR3 regions. HTBI primers drove first-round RT-PCR of the TCR CDR3. In TCRdb, the multiplex PCR reads were re-called with MiXCR into one record per CDR3 protein. The sample has about 700,000 distinct CDR3 sequences, 12% to 15% seen once; the top ten hold around 9.6%. Exclusion of patients followed from uncontrolled infection, other autoimmune disease, pregnancy or lactation.

The sequencing sample was made of blood. This chain uses TRBV19 with TRBJ1-2; maybe TRBD1 (5 bases). The sequence was collected from a woman under 30 with Graves' hyperthyroidism. DNA of the CDR3: TGTGCCAGTAGTCCTTCGCAGGGTCAGCGTGGCTACACCTTC. It yields the protein CASSPSQGQRGYTF. The full variable domain, with the rest looked up from reference TRBV19 and TRBJ1-2, is DGGITQSPKYLFRKEGQNVTLSCEQNLNHDAMYWYRQDPGQGLRLIYYSQIVNDFQKGDIAEGYSVSREKKESFPLTVTSAQKNPTAFYLCASSPSQGQRGYTFGSGTRLTVV.